This entry lists 21 T cell receptor beta chains sequenced from one sample in a study of cytomegalovirus exposure and HLA in healthy donors. The PCR had 60 Vbeta and 13 Jbeta primers. Clones were read by immunoSEQ multiplex PCR, and TCRdb kept only the in-frame ones, dropping some. The sample data list just over 150,000 clones. The sequenced material came from PBMCs. The receptor source for this set is a woman in her sixties or seventies in good health and CMV-seronegative.

The chain has TRBV5-5 and TRBJ1-1, with 10 nucleotides matching TRBD1. The junction had 6 bases not matched to a gene; V was cut back by 2 bases and J by 11 bases. From germline, CDR1 is SGHKS and CDR2 YYEKEE (reference sequence). The CDR3 loop spans 13 amino acids. The CDR3 loop is CASSLGTGARAFF. The CDR3 DNA follows: TGTGCCAGCAGCTTAGGGACAGGGGCGCGGGCTTTCTTT.

The chain employs TRBV29-1 and TRBJ1-1; tentatively, D is TRBD1 (6 bases). The CDR3 covers 13 residues. V dropped 7 bases and J dropped 6 bases, with 18 bases sitting between them. Per germline, CDR1 SQVTM and CDR2 ANQGSEA. CDR3 coding DNA: TGCAGCGGACAGGTCTCCAATAACGCTGAAGCTTTCTTT. Its translation: CSGQVSNNAEAFF.

The chain couples TRBV4-2 to TRBJ2-2, with TRBD2 identical over 9 bases. V lost 0 bases and J lost 3; bases outside the gene matches: 5. The germline V gene has CDR1 LGHNA and CDR2 YNFKEQ. The CDR3 covers 17 residues. This CDR3 is CASSQDVGLAYTGELFF. The CDR3 DNA follows: TGTGCCAGCAGCCAAGATGTCGGACTAGCGTACACCGGGGAGCTGTTTTTT.

The V and J genes are TRBV11-2 and TRBJ2-7, with 11 bases fitting TRBD2. This CDR3 is built from 16 residues. The germline gives CDR1 SGHAT, CDR2 FQNNGV. Trimming removed 5 bases from V and 5 bases from J; junction bases left unmatched: 11. The CDR3 sequence is CASSPWTLAGGDEQYF. The CDR3 nucleotides are TGTGCCAGCAGCCCATGGACCCTAGCGGGAGGAGACGAGCAGTACTTC.

The V and J genes are TRBV6-6 and TRBJ1-2, with TRBD1 as a possible D gene (5 bases). V lost 8 bases and J 4 bases, leaving 14 bases between the germline ends. Germline V gene lookup returns CDR1 MNHNY and CDR2 SVGAGI (reference sequence). The CDR3 is 13 amino acids. The chain's CDR3 is CASLRGIFYGYTF. As DNA, the CDR3 is TGTGCCAGCTTACGGGGGATATTCTATGGCTACACCTTC.

V and J are TRBV18 and TRBJ1-3; 7 nucleotides line up with TRBD1. V trimming: 6 bases; J trimming: 1 base; junction bases outside the gene matches: 9. CDR3 length equals 16 residues. In germline, CDR1 is KGHSH, CDR2 LQKENI. The CDR3: CASSPTGAQSGNTIYF. Written as DNA, the CDR3 is TGTGCCAGCTCTCCCACAGGGGCCCAGTCTGGAAACACCATATATTTT. Supplemented by reference TRBV18 and TRBJ1-3, the full variable domain reads NAGVMQNPRHLVRRRGQEARLRCSPMKGHSHVYWYRQLPEEGLKFMVYLQKENIIDESGMPKERFSAEFPKEGPSILRIQQVVRGDSAAYFCASSPTGAQSGNTIYFGEGSWLTVV.

This chain links TRBV10-3 with TRBJ2-1, with a possible D match to TRBD1 (6 bases). Germline V CDR1 and CDR2: ENHRY, SYGVKD. Trimming removed 9 bases at V and 5 bases at J, with 17 bases between. The CDR3 has 14 residues. CDR3 coding DNA: TGTGCCATAAATCCGGGACACCCCGACAATGAGCAGTTCTTC. This encodes CAINPGHPDNEQFF.

This chain joins TRBV11-3 and TRBJ2-1; TRBD1 aligns across 8 bases. This CDR3 has 15 residues. The V gene's germline CDR1 is SGHNT and CDR2 YENEEA. J was trimmed by 9 bases and V by 5 bases; bases with no gene match: 12. The CDR3 nucleotides are TGTGCCAGCAGCCACCGGGACAGGAGTCTCGGTGAGCAGTTCTTC. The encoded protein is CASSHRDRSLGEQFF.

The chain combines TRBV20-1 with TRBJ2-7; the D is unclear. The CDR3 has 11 residues. V was trimmed by 7 bases and J by 2 bases, leaving 9 bases between them. Germline values: CDR1 DFQATT, CDR2 SNEGSKA (reference sequence). The DNA of the CDR3 is TGCAGTGTGGCCGTAACCTACGAGCAGTACTTC. Protein product: CSVAVTYEQYF.

This chain joins TRBV5-1 and TRBJ2-1; D may be TRBD2 (6 bases). Germline CDR1 and CDR2: SGHRS and YFSETQ. Deletions cut 0 bases from V and 8 bases from J, with 18 bases between. The CDR3 spans 16 residues. The CDR3 coding sequence is TGCGCCAGCAGCTTGGGGGGCTCGGGGGTTAGCTATGAGCAGTTCTTC. Its translation: CASSLGGSGVSYEQFF.

The chain employs TRBV19 and TRBJ1-6; D is uncertain. The germline gives CDR1 LNHDA, CDR2 SQIVND (reference sequence). Trimming shortened V by 3 bases and J by 5 bases, and 8 bases separated the two germline ends. The CDR3 runs to 14 residues. The CDR3 nucleotides are TGTGCCAGTAGTATCTTCCAGGATAATTCACCCCTCCACTTT. This codes for CASSIFQDNSPLHF.

V gene TRBV6-5 combines with J gene TRBJ2-7; D is possibly TRBD1 (5 bases). CDR1 and CDR2 (germline): MNHEY, SVGAGI. V shed 0 bases and J shed 0 bases, with 12 bases lying between them. There are 16 residues in the CDR3. CDR3 nucleotides: TGTGCCAGCAGTTACTCGAGCGTAGGGGACTCCTACGAGCAGTACTTC. It specifies CASSYSSVGDSYEQYF.

The V and J genes are TRBV5-1 and TRBJ2-1; 7 nucleotides agree with TRBD2. CDR1 SGHRS and CDR2 YFSETQ come from the germline V gene. The length of the CDR3 is 15 residues. The junction had 2 bases not matched to a gene; V was cut back by 0 bases and J by 2 bases. This CDR3 reads CASSLDLAAYNEQFF. CDR3 nucleotides: TGCGCCAGCAGCTTGGATCTAGCGGCCTACAATGAGCAGTTCTTC.

CDR3 nucleotide sequence: TGCGCCAGCTGCCGGGAGCGGGGCAACACCGGGGAGCTGTTTTTT. It translates to CASCRERGNTGELFF. This chain uses TRBV5-1 with TRBJ2-2, with TRBD2 matching over 7 bases. CDR1 and CDR2 from the germline V gene are SGHRS and YFSETQ. V shed 7 bases, J shed 2 bases, and the junction held 8 bases outside the gene matches. There are 15 residues in the CDR3.

The chain uses TRBV29-1 and TRBJ1-4; no clear D. This CDR3 region has 13 residues. CDR1 SQVTM and CDR2 ANQGSEA come from the germline V gene. V was clipped by 7 bases and J by 4 bases, with 13 bases between them. CDR3 residues: CSALEDFNEKLFF. CDR3 nucleotide sequence: TGCAGCGCCCTGGAGGACTTTAATGAAAAACTGTTTTTT.

This chain joins TRBV4-1 and TRBJ2-3; unclear D gene. The CDR3 has 17 amino acids. Germline loops: CDR1 MGHRA, CDR2 YSYEKL. The ends were cut back, 1 base at V and 0 bases at J, with 14 bases in the middle. Written as DNA, the CDR3 is TGCGCCAGCAGCCAAGCCGGAGTTGTGCTTAGCACAGATACGCAGTATTTT. This codes for CASSQAGVVLSTDTQYF.

V and J are TRBV7-3 and TRBJ2-1, with 7 bases fitting TRBD2. After removal of 4 bases from V and 6 bases from J, the junction contained 9 bases not matched to a gene. Per the germline V gene, CDR1 is SGHTA and CDR2 is FQGTGA. This CDR3 comprises 15 residues. The CDR3 DNA reads as TGTGCCAGCAGCTCATCCGGGACTAATCGCAATGAGCAGTTCTTC. It translates to CASSSSGTNRNEQFF.

This chain connects TRBV4-3 to TRBJ2-4; possibly TRBD1 for D (6 bases). Germline V gives CDR1 LGHNA, CDR2 YSLEER. V dropped 3 bases and J dropped 9 bases, with 24 bases sitting between them. This CDR3 contains 17 residues. The CDR3 sequence: CASSQDSRAGEGAIQYF. The CDR3 DNA is TGCGCCAGCAGCCAGGACAGCAGGGCAGGGGAAGGGGCCATTCAGTACTTC.

This chain connects TRBV7-8 to TRBJ2-7; D might be TRBD1 (5 bases). Germline-derived CDR1 and CDR2 are SGHVS and FQNEAQ. The CDR3 totals 13 residues. Trimming took 3 bases from V and 7 from J, leaving 13 bases between them. CDR3 residues: CASSFSQGGEQYF. The CDR3 DNA sequence: TGTGCCAGCAGCTTCAGTCAGGGCGGAGAGCAGTACTTC.

This chain links TRBV6-6 with TRBJ2-7; TRBD2 aligns across 7 bases. V dropped 4 bases and J dropped 5; count of bases not matched to a gene: 11. Germline lookup yields CDR1 MNHNY and CDR2 SVGAGI (reference sequence). The CDR3 spans 15 residues. CDR3 DNA sequence: TGTGCCAGCAGTTTCCTACTTGCGGGAGTCCACGAGCAGTACTTC. It is translated as CASSFLLAGVHEQYF.

This sequence joins TRBV7-2 and TRBJ2-7; 11 bases agree with TRBD1. The germline V gene encodes CDR1 SGHTA and CDR2 FQGNSA. J gave up 3 bases and V 5 bases, and 18 bases lay outside the gene matches. This CDR3 has 19 amino acids. For the CDR3, the DNA is TGTGCCAGCAGCCCCGCGGGACAGGGGGAAATACCCTTCAGCTACGAGCAGTACTTC. This gives the protein CASSPAGQGEIPFSYEQYF.